This T cell receptor beta chain was recovered during a study of blood T cell repertoires in COVID-19. Study details: The cDNA or gDNA used as material had been derived from T cells, B-cell-depleted T cells, or PBMCs.

Authors' processing steps: Amplification with reference gene primers provided the estimates of nucleated cell counts. Profiled with immunoSEQ multiplex PCR; TCRdb holds only in-frame clones, not every one. The D gene and trimming were derived from the DNA, and the V and J assignments and clone size from that table. The repertoire holds roughly 240,000 clones, with roughly 85% as singletons. Trimming removed 4 bases from V and 2 bases from J, with 23 bases in between. Germline V gene lookup returns CDR1 MDHEN and CDR2 SYDVKM. The CDR3 has 18 residues. The receptor was isolated from a man aged 60 to 69 who had recovered from COVID-19. Input material: peripheral blood. The V call is TRBV28, the J call TRBJ2-5; perhaps TRBD1 as D (5 bases). The DNA for the CDR3 is TGTGCCAGCAGTTCCCGTAACAACCAGGGAACGGCGCAAGAGACCCAGTACTTC. Its translation: CASSSRNNQGTAQETQYF.